The present T cell receptor beta chain was sequenced within a study of CD8+ T cells in alopecia areata. Study outcomes and limitations: Higher clonality was seen in lesional scalp than in normal scalp, especially in alopecia totalis/universalis. When scalp samples are sequenced, resident alphabeta T cells of normal skin are also captured.

Germline V gene sequence: CDR1 SNHLY, CDR2 FYNNEI. This CDR3 contains 15 residues. The germline V and J ends were trimmed by 7 bases and 2 bases, with 16 bases remaining between them. Extracted RNA was reverse transcribed, and the resulting cDNA served as sequencing template. The table came from immunoSEQ multiplex PCR; TCRdb's copy has only in-frame clones and leaves some out. The top ten clones hold approximately 2.8% of a sample with some 110,000 clones, over 60% of them seen once. About this clone itself: Its antigen is undetermined.

The chain employs TRBV2 and TRBJ2-3; possibly TRBD2 for D (6 bases). This clonotype was sampled from a human donor in good health. The sequenced material came from CD4+ T cells sorted from blood. The CDR3 DNA reads TGTGCCAGCACCGGACGGGCGGGGCTCACAGATACGCAGTATTTT. Translation gives CASTGRAGLTDTQYF.